Listed below are T cell receptor beta chains from one sample, sequenced in a study of CD8 T cells in ankylosing spondylitis. TCRdb processed the 5' RACE reads anew with MiXCR; each CDR3 protein has one entry. This table has more than 650,000 distinct CDR3 sequences, approximately 10% appearing once. The sequenced sample was blood, either unsorted or a sorted T cell fraction (not recorded which). The receptor set was obtained from a male donor with ankylosing spondylitis. The CDR3 runs from the conserved cysteine through the conserved F or W. The D gene is left open where the match is weak. Clone size is stated in some rows and not others, as once, few, many or a class when expanded.

D	J	size	V	DNA	CDR3
-	TRBJ1-1	few	TRBV29-1	TGCAGCGTTGGGACCGCTGTGGAGGTTACTGAAGCTTTCTTT	CSVGTAVEVTEAFF
TRBD1	TRBJ2-5	-	TRBV7-8	TGTGCCAGCAGCTGGGGAGGGACAGGGGGAGAGACCCAGTACTTC	CASSWGGTGGETQYF
-	TRBJ2-5	-	TRBV6-6	TGTGCCAGCAATAAAGGGATACAAGAGACCCAGTACTTC	CASNKGIQETQYF
-	TRBJ2-4	few	TRBV7-2	TGTGCCAGCAGCCGAGGGTCGGCCAAAAACATTCAGTACTTC	CASSRGSAKNIQYF
-	TRBJ2-2	few	TRBV29-1	TGCAGCGCCCGGCCCCTCAGCACCGGGGAGCTGTTTTTT	CSARPLSTGELFF
-	TRBJ1-2	-	TRBV5-1	TGCGCCAGCAGCTTGGAGGGACAATATGGCTACACCTTC	CASSLEGQYGYTF
-	TRBJ2-3	many	TRBV4-3	TGCGCCAGCAGCAAACATTCATCTTTAGCGGAGACAGATACGCAGTATTTT	CASSKHSSLAETDTQYF
TRBD1	TRBJ1-1	few	TRBV5-5	TGTGCCAGCAGCTTGGGACAGGGGGGATCGAACACTGAAGCTTTCTTT	CASSLGQGGSNTEAFF
TRBD2	TRBJ2-5	few	TRBV20-1	TGCAGTGCTTCCAAGGGGGCGGGGGGGAAAGAGACCCAGTACTTC	CSASKGAGGKETQYF
TRBD2	TRBJ2-1	few	TRBV6-2/TRBV6-3	TGTGCCAGCAGGAGACTAGCGGGTTCAGATGAGCAGTTCTTC	CASRRLAGSDEQFF
-	TRBJ2-6	few	TRBV2	TGTGCCAGCAGTGAAATAGGGGTTGGGGCCAACGTCCTGACTTTC	CASSEIGVGANVLTF
-	TRBJ2-1	many	TRBV29-1	TGCAGCGTTGTCGGGCAAAGCTCCTACAATGAGCAGTTCTTC	CSVVGQSSYNEQFF
-	TRBJ2-7	-	TRBV4-1	TGCGCCAGCAGCCAAGATCCCTCGCAGGCCGAGCAGTACTTC	CASSQDPSQAEQYF
-	TRBJ2-2	-	TRBV28	TGTGCCAGCAGCCCCTCCCTCTATCCGCTGTTTTTT	CASSPSLYPLFF
TRBD1	TRBJ2-5	-	TRBV12-3/TRBV12-4	TGTGCCAGCTGTTCCTTACGACTTATGACAGGGGCAAGGCAAGAGACCCAGTACTTC	CASCSLRLMTGARQETQYF
-	TRBJ2-7	-	TRBV7-9	TGTGCCAGCAGCTTCCCCTTCGGGGGAACAAAGGACGAGCAGTACTTC	CASSFPFGGTKDEQYF
TRBD1	TRBJ2-3	-	TRBV12-3/TRBV12-4	TGTGCCAGCAGTTACCGTTATCTTGGACAGGGGACCTCAGATACGCAGTATTTT	CASSYRYLGQGTSDTQYF
-	TRBJ2-2	many	TRBV4-3	TGCGCCAGCAGCCAAGCGGTCGGGATGGGCGGGGAGCTGTTTTTT	CASSQAVGMGGELFF
-	TRBJ2-3	few	TRBV5-1	TGCGCCAGCAGCTTGGATGTTAGAGATACGCAGTATTTT	CASSLDVRDTQYF
-	TRBJ1-4	-	TRBV5-1	TGCGCCAGCAGCGAGAACAGTTTTCAAGCTGAACTGTTTTTT	CASSENSFQAELFF